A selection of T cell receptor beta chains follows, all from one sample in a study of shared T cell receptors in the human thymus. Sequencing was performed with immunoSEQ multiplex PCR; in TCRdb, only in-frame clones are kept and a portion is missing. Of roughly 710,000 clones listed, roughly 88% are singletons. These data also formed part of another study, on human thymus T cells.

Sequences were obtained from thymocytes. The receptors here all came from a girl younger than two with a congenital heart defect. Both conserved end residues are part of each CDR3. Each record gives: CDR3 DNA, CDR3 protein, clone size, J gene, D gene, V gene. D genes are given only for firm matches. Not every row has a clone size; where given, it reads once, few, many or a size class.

TGTGCCAGCAGCCTAAGACGAGGGTCGGGGGAGACCCAGTACTTC CASSLRRGSGETQYF once TRBJ2-5 - TRBV5-4
TGTGCCAGCAGCTTAGCGCGGGCAGGGGGGTGGTCCGCAACTAATGAAAAACTGTTTTTT CASSLARAGGWSATNEKLFF once TRBJ1-4 TRBD1 TRBV7-8
TGTGCCAGCAGCCCCTGGACAGACGGAAACATTCAGTACTTC CASSPWTDGNIQYF - TRBJ2-4 - TRBV6-6
TGTGCCAGCAGTCCATCGGGACAGGGGAACACTGAAGCTTTCTTT CASSPSGQGNTEAFF - TRBJ1-1 TRBD1 TRBV27
TGCGCCAGCAGCTCGTTAACTAGCGAAGCAGATACGCAGTATTTT CASSSLTSEADTQYF - TRBJ2-3 TRBD2 TRBV5-1
TGTGCCAGCAGCTTTCCTAGCGGGGGGGCGAACCCCTACGAGCAGTACTTC CASSFPSGGANPYEQYF - TRBJ2-7 TRBD2 TRBV7-9
TGTGCCAGCAGTTTAGAGGGCCGCGGGGGTGAAAAACTGTTTTTT CASSLEGRGGEKLFF - TRBJ1-4 - TRBV27
TGTGCCAGCAGTTTAAGGGGCTATGGCTACACCTTC CASSLRGYGYTF once TRBJ1-2 - TRBV28
TGTGCCAGCAGGATCCGGGGTTACTCTGGGGCCAACGTCCTGACTTTC CASRIRGYSGANVLTF once TRBJ2-6 - TRBV2
TGTGCCAGCAGTTTTGGGAGGGGGGTAGATTCACCCCTCCACTTT CASSFGRGVDSPLHF - TRBJ1-6 - TRBV28
TGTGCCAGCAGCTTCCCTATCCACACCTCCACCGGGACAGGGGACACTGAAGCTTTCTTT CASSFPIHTSTGTGDTEAFF - TRBJ1-1 TRBD1 TRBV7-6
TGTGCCAGCAGCTTGGCCCTGAGTTATGGCTACACCTTC CASSLALSYGYTF - TRBJ1-2 - TRBV5-5
TGTGCCAGCAGCTTGGTGTGCGGGGGCCGGAGCTCCTACGAGCAGTACTTC CASSLVCGGRSSYEQYF - TRBJ2-7 - TRBV5-8
TGTGCCAGCAGTATCCAACAGGGGCCCACTGAAGCTTTCTTT CASSIQQGPTEAFF - TRBJ1-1 TRBD1 TRBV6-6